This TCR beta chain was found in a study of blood T cell repertoires in COVID-19. Sequencing was performed with immunoSEQ multiplex PCR; in TCRdb, only in-frame clones are kept and a portion is missing. Here the sample spans over 300,000 clones, roughly 90% being singletons. The CDR3 sequence is 15 residues long. Trimming took 4 bases from V and 7 from J, leaving 19 bases between them. Germline CDR1 is MNHEY and CDR2 is SMNVEV (reference sequence). Sequencing was carried out using peripheral blood. This receptor was obtained from a man between 18 and 29 years old with active or convalescent COVID-19. This chain joins TRBV27 and TRBJ1-2; D unclear. CDR3 coding DNA: TGTGCCAGCAGTTCCCTTTTTGTGGGAGCGGCTGGCTACACCTTC. It specifies CASSSLFVGAAGYTF.